This T cell receptor (beta chain) stems from a study of long-term antiretroviral therapy in people with HIV. At survey level, the immunoSEQ assay was run in its v3.0 version. Sequencing was designed to cover about 40,000-55,000 T-cell genomes in each sample. TCRdb's copy holds only in-frame clones and misses some; the assay was immunoSEQ multiplex PCR. The sample yields some 33,000 clones, around 79% seen once. To note about this clone: The antigen is not known.

Study-level points and caveats: ART adherence, viral resistance and therapy changes went unrecorded. HIV repertoires showed narrower CDR3 length ranges than controls.

CDR3 length: 16 residues. The V gene's germline CDR1 is SGHDT and CDR2 YYEEEE. V shed 5 bases and J 6 bases; nucleotides not matched to a gene: 17. Sequenced material: unsorted PBMCs, taken 0.6 years after starting antiretroviral therapy. The chain links TRBV5-6 to TRBJ2-7; 7 bases are a match to TRBD2. The TCR comes from a man aged 18 to 29 with HIV. In nucleotides, the CDR3 is TGTGCCAGCAGTAACGACGGGAGGCTGCGTGCGGGCGAGCAGTACTTC. Its translation: CASSNDGRLRAGEQYF.